Sequencing of this T cell receptor beta chain was carried out in a study of T cell repertoires in cytomegalovirus infection. V shed 5 bases, J shed 0 bases, and the junction held 7 bases outside the gene matches. This CDR3 region has 16 residues. The germline CDR1 and CDR2 sequences are LNHDA and SQIVND (reference sequence). TCRdb re-called the reads through MiXCR, storing one row per CDR3 protein. The sample shows a few hundred thousand distinct CDR3 sequences, about 15% of them seen only once. The sequence was collected from a human donor in good health (CMV status not recorded). Some clones in this sample may be carry-over from other donors' samples. The sequenced sample consisted of CD8+ T cells from PBMCs. This chain links TRBV19 with TRBJ1-5; TRBD1 agrees at 7 bases. Here the CDR3 reads CASSEKQGYSNQPQHF. The CDR3 bases are TGTGCCAGTAGTGAGAAACAGGGGTATAGCAATCAGCCCCAGCATTTT.